This TCR beta chain comes out of a study of T-cell memory formation after mild COVID-19. Study-level results: CD4/CD8 balance held among clones contracting day 15 to 85, and later expanders leaned CD4+. Cross-reactive memory seemingly joined, as some responding clones were found in pre-infection memory. Mainly CM and EM harbored the contracting CD4+ clones; mainly EMRA harbored the CD8+ ones.

Points on this clonotype: Antigen unknown.

TCR alpha and TCR beta cDNA libraries carrying sample barcodes and UMIs came from 5'RACE with constant-segment primers. MiXCR, applied by TCRdb to the 5' RACE reads, yields one record per CDR3 protein. The table lists hundreds of thousands of distinct CDR3 sequences, roughly 22% of them singletons. The length of the CDR3 is 19 residues. The germline V gene has CDR1 SNHLY and CDR2 FYNNEI. With 3 bases removed from V and 4 bases from J, the gap between germline ends came to 27 bases. The sequence was obtained from an adult woman who had mild COVID-19 (a few samples of this study predate the infection). Cell type and time point are not known. Source material: PBMCs or a T cell subset sorted from them (not recorded which). This chain joins TRBV2 and TRBJ1-2, with D unresolved. CDR3 in amino acids: CASSDSEDGDPSLGYGYTF. CDR3 in DNA: TGTGCCAGCAGTGATTCAGAGGACGGCGATCCCTCCTTGGGCTATGGCTACACCTTC.